A selection of T cell receptor beta chains follows, all from one sample in a study of T cells in Graves' hyperthyroidism and ophthalmopathy. A single record per CDR3 protein comes from TCRdb applying MiXCR to the multiplex PCR reads. This table has about 480,000 distinct CDR3 sequences, under 15% appearing once. Sequencing was done on a sample of blood. These receptors were obtained from a woman aged 18-30 years with Graves' hyperthyroidism. Each CDR3 is given with its conserved first and last residue. A D gene is named only where the DNA matches it firmly. Clone size appears in some rows only: once, few, many, or a class for an expanded clone.

V	J	D	size	length	CDR3	DNA
TRBV20-1	TRBJ2-3	TRBD2	many	14	CSAKLAGRTDTQYF	TGCAGTGCTAAACTAGCGGGACGCACAGATACGCAGTATTTT
TRBV7-6	TRBJ2-1	NA	many	12	CASSSGSNEQFF	TGTGCCAGCAGTTCAGGGAGTAATGAGCAGTTCTTC
TRBV14	TRBJ1-1	NA	NA	11	CASSQETKAFF	TGTGCCAGCAGCCAAGAAACTAAAGCTTTCTTT
TRBV5-8	TRBJ1-6	NA	many	14	CASSFRGEGSPLHF	TGTGCCAGCAGCTTCCGGGGGGAAGGATCACCCCTCCACTTT
TRBV4-1	TRBJ2-7	NA	NA	17	CASSPGGAGEYSYEQYF	TGCGCCAGCAGCCCCGGTGGGGCGGGCGAGTATTCCTACGAGCAGTACTTC
TRBV9	TRBJ2-1	NA	few	24	CASSLRGQPKDYQVGTSSYNEQFF	TGTGCCAGCAGCCTGCGAGGACAGCCGAAGGACTACCAAGTTGGAACGAGCTCCTACAATGAGCAGTTCTTC
TRBV3-1	TRBJ2-4	NA	many	14	CASSLGTPQNIQYF	TGTGCCAGCAGCCTCGGGACCCCACAAAACATTCAGTACTTC
TRBV3-1	TRBJ2-1	TRBD2	many	17	CASSQVFAGVKYNEQFF	TGTGCCAGCAGCCAGGTCTTTGCGGGAGTAAAGTACAATGAGCAGTTCTTC
TRBV10-3	TRBJ1-1	NA	many	14	CAISEFQGNTEAFF	TGTGCCATCAGTGAATTTCAGGGGAACACTGAAGCTTTCTTT
TRBV6-1	TRBJ2-5	NA	many	13	CASSFRQTETQYF	TGTGCCAGCAGTTTCCGACAGACAGAGACCCAGTACTTC
TRBV7-9	TRBJ2-1	NA	many	17	CASSLSVAAPFDNEQFF	TGTGCCAGCAGCTTATCTGTGGCGGCCCCTTTTGACAATGAGCAGTTCTTC
TRBV30	TRBJ2-5	TRBD2	NA	13	CGWRVGEGETQYF	TGTGGCTGGAGGGTGGGGGAGGGGGAGACCCAGTACTTC
TRBV6-1	TRBJ2-1	TRBD1	many	15	CASSPGTAAYNEQFF	TGTGCCAGCAGTCCGGGGACAGCTGCCTACAATGAGCAGTTCTTC